This T cell receptor (beta chain) was identified during a study of blood T cell repertoires in COVID-19. The overall study: Sites across the United States, Italy and Spain contributed samples from acute and convalescent COVID-19.

CDR1 LGHDT and CDR2 YNNKEL come from the germline V gene (reference sequence). Between the trimmed V and J ends, which lost 3 bases and 4 bases, there was a span of 12 bases. This CDR3 has 14 amino acids. Enrolled through a virtual design, the participants were between roughly 18 and 89 years of age and came from under 30 US areas. In the authors' methods: Amplified reference gene primers provided the basis for estimating nucleated cell counts. Repertoires were generated with immunoSEQ multiplex PCR, while TCRdb's copy carries only in-frame clones and drops some. Clonal size and the V and J genes are those of that table, whereas D and trimming came from the DNA. This sample has some 300,000 clones, with 85% to 90% found just once.

Sequencing was done on a sample of PBMCs or T cells enriched from blood (not recorded which). The clonotype originates from a woman younger than 30 with acute COVID-19. The chain combines TRBV3-1 (or the pseudogene TRBV3-2) with TRBJ2-5, with D tentatively TRBD2 (6 bases). The DNA of the CDR3 is TGTGCCAGCAGCCAGGAGACTAGGGCAGAGACCCAGTACTTC. It is translated as CASSQETRAETQYF.